The 22 T cell receptor beta chains presented below share a single source sample, sequenced in a study of CD8+CD57+ T cells in acquired aplastic anemia. The use of genomic DNA as template underpinned the TCR beta VDJ and CDR3 profiling. TCRdb redid the calling of the reads with MiXCR, one entry per CDR3 protein. The sample lists 400,000 to 500,000 distinct CDR3 sequences, roughly 68% seen once, with approximately 3.8% in the top ten. Sequencing used sorted CD4+, CD8+, or CD8+CD57+ T cells (not recorded which) from PBMCs. The receptor set was obtained from a human donor in good health, serving as a control.

The chain couples TRBV6-6 to TRBJ2-1; 15 nucleotides align to TRBD2. This CDR3 spans 15 amino acids. Per the germline V gene, CDR1 is MNHNY and CDR2 is SVGAGI (reference sequence). The trim removed 10 bases at V and 7 bases at J, leaving 8 bases unmatched. The CDR3 DNA reads TGTGCCACCACATCCGGACTAGCGGGGGGGAATGAGCAGTTCTTC. As protein: CATTSGLAGGNEQFF.

As regards this clonotype: An end of the junction does not agree with germline; a read error may underlie this. The chain links TRBV15 to TRBJ1-2; tentative D call: TRBD1 (6 bases). The CDR3 runs 17 residues. Per germline, CDR1 LNHNV and CDR2 YYDKDF (reference sequence). CDR3 loop: CATNREPSGQTTYGYTF. The CDR3 DNA reads TGTGCCACCAACAGAGAACCCTCAGGACAGACGACCTATGGCTACACCTTC.

Regarding this clonotype: It is likely a read error, because the conserved phenylalanine at the end of the CDR3 is missing. No DNA is shown, since the ends of the CDR3 on it are uncertain; the CDR3 is the one TCRdb lists. The chain links TRBV7-2 to TRBJ1-2. 13 amino acids form the CDR3, both terminal residues included. The germline gives CDR1 SGHTA, CDR2 FQGNSA. The chain's CDR3 is CASSLGEWGEAKR.

This clonotype was recorded once. The chain links TRBV7-3 to TRBJ1-2, with D possibly being TRBD1 (5 bases). This CDR3 has 15 residues. V lost 3 bases, J lost 10 bases, and 21 bases lay in between. Germline CDR1 and CDR2: SGHTA and FQGTGA. CDR3 amino acids: CASSLGEPTVDFYTF. The CDR3 DNA sequence: TGTGCCAGCAGCTTGGGGGAGCCCACTGTAGATTTCTACACCTTC. The full variable domain, with the rest looked up from reference TRBV7-3 and TRBJ1-2, is GAGVSQTPSNKVTEKGKYVELRCDPISGHTALYWYRQSLGQGPEFLIYFQGTGAADDSGLPNDRFFAVRPEGSVSTLKIQRTERGDSAVYLCASSLGEPTVDFYTFGSGTRLTVV.

With respect to this clonotype: A read error may produce the germline difference seen at one junction end. The rearrangement links TRBV5-1 to TRBJ2-7; the match to TRBD1 covers 9 bases. CDR1 is SGHRS and CDR2 is YFSETQ in the germline V gene. The CDR3 spans 13 residues. The CDR3 protein is CASSFTGGYVQYF. For the CDR3, the DNA is TGCGCCAGCAGCTTCACAGGGGGCTACGTGCAGTACTTC.

This clonotype is a singleton in its sample. V is TRBV19 and J is TRBJ2-7; no clear D. Germline assignment: CDR1 LNHDA and CDR2 SQIVND (reference sequence). The CDR3 spans 13 residues. The germline V and J ends were trimmed by 6 bases and 6 bases, with 15 bases remaining between them. The CDR3 sequence is CASRSSRATEQYF. The CDR3 nucleotides read TGTGCCAGTAGATCATCTAGGGCTACCGAGCAGTACTTC.

A remark on this clonotype: At one end the junction does not follow the germline gene, possibly because of a read error. The chain combines TRBV7-2 with TRBJ2-1; perhaps TRBD2 as D (5 bases). This CDR3 is built from 14 residues. From germline, CDR1 is SGHTA and CDR2 FQGNSA. CDR3 amino acids: CASSFPTNDNEQSF. The CDR3, as DNA: TGTGCCAGCAGCTTCCCGACTAATGACAATGAGCAGTCCTTC.

Concerning this clonotype: An end of the junction does not agree with germline; a read error may underlie this. The chain employs TRBV20-1 and TRBJ2-5; 9 bases are shared with TRBD1. This CDR3 has 12 residues. Per the germline V gene, CDR1 is DFQATT and CDR2 is SNEGSKA (reference sequence). The CDR3 region is CSAREGTGTKYF. CDR3 sequence (DNA): TGCAGTGCCAGAGAAGGGACAGGGACCAAGTACTTC.

The CDR3 reads CASSLRQGDQPLHF. The CDR3 DNA reads TGTGCCAGCAGCCTTCGACAGGGAGATCAGCCCCTCCACTTT. The gene calls are TRBV7-2 and TRBJ1-6, with 7 nucleotides matching TRBD1. V shed 5 bases and J 13 bases; nucleotides not matched to a gene: 11. The germline CDR1 and CDR2 sequences are SGHTA and FQGNSA. This CDR3 has 14 amino acids.

Comments on this clonotype: Relative to the germline gene, one junction end is altered; a read error may explain this. The chain carries TRBV5-1 and TRBJ2-7; TRBD1 matches 8 bases. This CDR3 contains 13 residues. The germline CDR1 and CDR2 sequences are SGHRS and YFSETQ. The CDR3: CASSGTGGCEQYF. In DNA form, the CDR3 reads TGTGCCAGCAGCGGAACAGGGGGGTGCGAGCAGTACTTC. The variable domain in full, with the rest retrieved from reference TRBV5-1 and TRBJ2-7, is KAGVTQTPRYLIKTRGQQVTLSCSPISGHRSVSWYQQTPGQGLQFLFEYFSETQRNKGNFPGRFSGRQFSNSRSEMNVSTLELGDSALYLCASSGTGGCEQYFGPGTRLTVT.

There are many counts of this clonotype. The chain recombines TRBV5-1 with TRBJ2-1; D is undetermined. CDR3 size: 15 residues. Germline lookup yields CDR1 SGHRS and CDR2 YFSETQ. Trimming removed 4 bases at V and 0 bases at J, with 11 bases between. The CDR3 is CASSRGSGSYNEQFF. CDR3 DNA: TGCGCCAGCAGCCGCGGATCCGGCTCCTACAATGAGCAGTTCTTC. The variable domain in full, with the rest retrieved from reference TRBV5-1 and TRBJ2-1, is KAGVTQTPRYLIKTRGQQVTLSCSPISGHRSVSWYQQTPGQGLQFLFEYFSETQRNKGNFPGRFSGRQFSNSRSEMNVSTLELGDSALYLCASSRGSGSYNEQFFGPGTRLTVL.

This sequence joins TRBV12-3 or TRBV12-4 and TRBJ2-2; 7 nucleotides line up with TRBD2. CDR3 length: 16 amino acids. J gave up 0 bases and V 5 bases, and 6 bases lay outside the gene matches. In nucleotides, the CDR3 is TGTGCCAGCAGTGGTCTGGGGGGGTCGAACACCGGGGAGCTGTTTTTT. It yields the protein CASSGLGGSNTGELFF.

Points on this clonotype: A read error may produce the germline difference seen at one junction end. V gene TRBV7-6 combines with J gene TRBJ2-5, with D possibly matching TRBD2 (7 bases). CDR3 length equals 14 residues. Germline V CDR1 and CDR2: SGHVS, FNYEAQ. The CDR3 region has the DNA TGTGCCAGCAGCAAAGGGGGGGGCCCCCAGAACCAGCACTTC. Translating gives CASSKGGGPQNQHF.

The chain carries TRBV7-2 and TRBJ2-5; 8 positions agree with TRBD1. The CDR3 spans 15 residues. Germline-derived CDR1 and CDR2 are SGHTA and FQGNSA. V shed 5 bases, J shed 10 bases, and the junction held 15 bases outside the gene matches. This CDR3 reads CASSPTRGRYGYQYF. The CDR3 DNA is TGTGCCAGCAGCCCAACCAGGGGGCGGTATGGCTACCAGTACTTC.

The sample holds many counts of this clonotype. The gene calls are TRBV3-1 and TRBJ2-7; D gene uncertain. CDR1 is LGHDT and CDR2 is YNNKEL in the germline V gene (reference sequence). V lost 4 bases to trimming and J lost 9 bases, with 22 bases between them. The CDR3 loop spans 15 amino acids. As DNA, the CDR3 is TGTGCCAGCAGCCCAAGTAGGCTCCAGCGCCTATGGCAGTACTTC. Protein: CASSPSRLQRLWQYF.

This clonotype was detected a few times. A much larger clone differs by one base, so this may be a read error. The V and J genes are TRBV2 and TRBJ1-5, with 8 nucleotides matching TRBD1. Looked up from germline, CDR1 is SNHLY and CDR2 is FYNNEI. The CDR3 is 14 amino acids. V lost 8 bases, J lost 9 bases, and 12 bases stayed unmatched. CDR3 sequence: CASGSDRGHLPQHF. As DNA, the CDR3 is TGTGCCAGCGGCTCCGACAGGGGCCACCTGCCCCAGCATTTT.

This clonotype was seen repeatedly, ten times or more. The J gene is TRBJ1-6, the V gene TRBV20-1, with D uncertain. V was cut by 1 base and J by 10 bases, with 14 bases left in between. Germline-derived CDR1 and CDR2 are DFQATT and SNEGSKA (reference sequence). This CDR3 has 14 residues. CDR3 sequence reads: CSARAPGIDSPLHF. The CDR3 DNA is TGCAGTGCTAGAGCTCCGGGTATTGACTCACCCCTCCACTTT.

The CDR3, as DNA: TGTGCCACCAGTGATTGGGACAGCGAGCAGTTCTTC. Encoded protein: CATSDWDSEQFF. The chain uses TRBV24-1 and TRBJ2-1; 7 bases line up with TRBD1. V trimming: 2 bases; J trimming: 10 bases; junction bases outside the gene matches: 1. The CDR3 consists of 12 residues. Germline assignment: CDR1 KGHDR and CDR2 SFDVKD.

The rearrangement uses TRBV20-1 and TRBJ2-2, with 9 nucleotides matching TRBD2. Germline assignment: CDR1 DFQATT and CDR2 SNEGSKA (reference sequence). This CDR3 spans 15 amino acids. Trimming removed 6 bases from V and 6 bases from J; junction bases left unmatched: 11. The DNA for the CDR3 is TGCAGTGCCGGCGCCGGGACTAGCTCCTCCGGGGAGCTGTTTTTT. Its protein is CSAGAGTSSSGELFF.

The chain couples TRBV7-4 to TRBJ2-7, with 7 nucleotides matching TRBD1. The J call may be faulty, since TRBJ2-1 better matches the DNA end. The germline V gene has CDR1 SGHVT and CDR2 SQSDAQ. This CDR3 spans 14 amino acids. Written as DNA, the CDR3 is TGTGCCAGCAGCTTGGGCGACAGGGCCGGCGAGCAGTTCTTC. The encoded protein is CASSLGDRAGEQFF.

This clonotype has at least ten counts. The chain links TRBV5-1 to TRBJ1-2; weak D call: TRBD1 (5 bases). Germline V gene data show CDR1 as SGHRS and CDR2 as YFSETQ. This CDR3 spans 14 amino acids. The V and J ends lost 0 bases and 4 bases respectively, with 10 bases between them. Here the CDR3 reads CASSLENGAYGYTF. For the CDR3, the DNA is TGCGCCAGCAGCTTGGAGAATGGGGCCTATGGCTACACCTTC.

V and J are TRBV9 and TRBJ2-6; 7 nucleotides agree with TRBD1. Trimming took 4 bases from V and 17 from J; bases not matched to a gene: 18. Germline CDR1 reads SGDLS; CDR2 reads YYNGEE. The CDR3 is 15 residues long. The CDR3 is CASSSGTAYAYTLTF. CDR3 bases: TGTGCCAGCAGCTCAGGGACAGCCTATGCCTACACCTTGACTTTC. Drawing the rest from reference TRBV9 and TRBJ2-6, the complete variable domain is DSGVTQTPKHLITATGQRVTLRCSPRSGDLSVYWYQQSLDQGLQFLIQYYNGEERAKGNILERFSAQQFPDLHSELNLSSLELGDSALYFCASSSGTAYAYTLTFGAGSRLTVL.